This T cell receptor beta chain was identified during a study of blood T cells in healthy people across ages (dated by TCRdb to between 2014 and 2017). In terms of the full investigation: In model experiments, roughly one uniquely barcoded TCR beta cDNA molecule per two T cells was captured by template switching. The study measured age-related changes in TCR beta repertoire diversity using deep sequencing normalized with unique cDNA molecular identifiers. Four age groups were formed from the donors: young (average approximately 15 years), middle-aged (around 41), aged (about 62) and long-lived (82). To avoid experimental bias, donors of different ages were spread randomly across the sequencing lanes. Two additional independent replicas of 1 million unique cDNA reads from the same blood draw were analyzed for two donors (one aged 18 to 30 and one aged 80 or older).

Concerning this clonotype: Its antigen specificity is not known. Base qualities are missing; no much larger clone stands one base away.

The library was produced with 5' RACE. The listed sequencing device is Illumina HiSeq 2500. A second about 7 to 11 cycle PCR used a sample-barcoded 5' primer and a J-beta primer mix. A unique molecular identifier was introduced onto each TCR beta cDNA molecule by a template-switch 5' adaptor carrying 12 random nucleotides. Each sample yielded at least 3 million CDR3-containing paired-end reads. First-strand cDNA synthesis was performed from all RNA using the Mint cDNA synthesis kit, with priming by a TRBC-specific oligonucleotide. All cDNA was treated with uracil-DNA glycosylase and then went through a first 18-cycle PCR with the universal primers M1SS and BC2_uni_R. On the study's bioinformatics: For normalization, 1 million high-quality reads, each with a distinct molecular identifier, were randomly selected from each sample. Instead of being binned into consensus sequences, reads with shared molecular identifiers were discarded. CDR3 identification, clonotype clustering and error correction used MiTCR with a Q25 quality threshold and the strictest error-elimination algorithm. A nonparametric unseen species model with Euler transformation was used to estimate a lower bound on total TCR beta diversity. The public sequencing data were trimmed at Q25 with fastp and processed into clonotypes with MiXCR by TCRdb, which kept only in-frame beta chains. When rows share a CDR3 protein, they turn into one entry using the most common DNA and genes. The V and J calls and clone size come from TCRdb's table, not from the authors' own analysis. This sample holds approximately 800,000 distinct CDR3 sequences; around 45% were observed only once. 18% of the sample goes to the ten largest clones.

The donors were roughly 38 Caucasian individuals from Russia, aged roughly 6 to 100 years, who were systemically healthy. Ten milliliters of peripheral blood were drawn from each donor into EDTA-treated Vacutainer tubes. Ficoll-Paque density-gradient centrifugation was used to isolate PBMCs, with at least 7 million per sample. Trizol reagent was used to extract total RNA from PBMCs, with at least 6 micrograms per sample. For every donor, an aliquot of PBMCs went through flow cytometry to measure the percentages of naive CD45RAhigh/CD27high T cells. Beyond this particular receptor, the publication reports: The long-lived group showed more naive CD4+ T cells, fewer expanded clones and increased TCR diversity than the aged group, suggesting age selection. Because profiling used bulk unsorted PBMCs, naive and antigen-experienced compartments could not be compared conclusively. Estimates of total diversity based on one million sequenced T cells were regarded as lower bounds and as underestimates. Because the CMV infection status of the donors was unknown, age-related changes in expanded clonotypes may potentially have been confounded. Observed TCR beta diversity per million T cells fell roughly linearly with age, and a significant reduction was already apparent by age about 43. A strong correlation was found between observed TCR beta diversity and the percentage of naive T cells measured by flow cytometry.

This clonotype was sampled from a man at least 80 years old in good health. Sequenced: blood.

The CDR3 region reads CSAGQGAAYGYTF. Here is the DNA: TGCAGTGCCGGACAGGGGGCTGCCTATGGCTACACCTTC. The rearranged chain carries TRBV20-1 and TRBJ1-2; 11 central bases correspond to TRBD1. Spanning cysteine to phenylalanine, the CDR3 consists of 13 amino acids. The CDR3 DNA has 39 bases and is translated from base 1. CDR1 and CDR2 (DFQATT, SNEGSKA) derive from the germline V gene (reference sequence). Compared with germline, V lacks 6 bases and J lacks 4 bases; bases without a gene match: 4.